This note documents a single T cell receptor beta chain sequence. Its antigen is as yet unknown. This record belongs to a study of ipilimumab plus nivolumab after autologous stem cell transplantation. Study as a whole: Typical patient got four to six ipilimumab doses and about eight nivolumab doses (median). The DLBCL cohort had primary refractory and relapsed disease, with 18-month progression-free survival of around 88% and 27%.

Study-level results: The authors say TCR, Treg and microbiome findings warrant further study.

The protocol was immunoSEQ multiplex PCR, while the TCRdb copy is restricted to in-frame clones and leaves out a portion. The sample includes approximately 84,000 clones, approximately 83% of them seen just once. Deletions cut 3 bases from V and 8 bases from J, with 10 bases between. This CDR3 contains 13 residues. Germline V CDR1 and CDR2: SGHTA, FQGNSA. Patients got ipilimumab 1 mg/kg beginning 14 to 28 days post-transplant. The chain uses TRBV7-2 and TRBJ1-4; weak D call: TRBD1 (5 bases). The starting material was PBMCs, obtained in a trial of ipilimumab plus nivolumab as post-transplant consolidation. This clonotype was sampled from a male donor with diffuse large B-cell lymphoma. CDR3 amino acids: CASSFMTAEKLFF. The CDR3 nucleotides read TGTGCCAGCAGCTTTATGACAGCGGAAAAACTGTTTTTT.